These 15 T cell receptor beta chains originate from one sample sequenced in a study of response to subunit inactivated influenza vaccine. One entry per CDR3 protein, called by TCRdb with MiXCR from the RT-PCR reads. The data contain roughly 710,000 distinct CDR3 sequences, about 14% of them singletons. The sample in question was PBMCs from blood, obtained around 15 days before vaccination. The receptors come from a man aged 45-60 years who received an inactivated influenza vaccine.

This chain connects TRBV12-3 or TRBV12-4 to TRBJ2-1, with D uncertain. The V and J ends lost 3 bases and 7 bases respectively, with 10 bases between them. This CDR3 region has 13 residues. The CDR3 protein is CASSFGFQNEQFF. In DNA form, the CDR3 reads TGTGCCAGCAGTTTCGGCTTTCAGAATGAGCAGTTCTTC.

DNA of the CDR3: TGCAGTGCTAGAACGAAGGGACAGGGGGGAGCTGGGGCCAACGTCCTGACTTTC. This encodes CSARTKGQGGAGANVLTF. This rearrangement joins TRBV20-1 to TRBJ2-6, with 11 bases that match TRBD1. This CDR3 has 18 residues. Germline V gene sequence: CDR1 DFQATT, CDR2 SNEGSKA (reference sequence). V was pared by 2 bases and J by 2 bases, with 8 bases of the junction left unmatched.

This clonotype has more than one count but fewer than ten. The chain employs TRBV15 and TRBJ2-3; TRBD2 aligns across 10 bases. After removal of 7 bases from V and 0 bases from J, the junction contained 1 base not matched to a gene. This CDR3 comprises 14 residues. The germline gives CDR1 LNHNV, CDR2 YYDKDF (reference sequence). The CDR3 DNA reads TGTGCCACCACTAGCGGGAGAAGCACAGATACGCAGTATTTT. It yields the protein CATTSGRSTDTQYF. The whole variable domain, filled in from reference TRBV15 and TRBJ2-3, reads DAMVIQNPRYQVTQFGKPVTLSCSQTLNHNVMYWYQQKSSQAPKLLFHYYDKDFNNEADTPDNFQSRRPNTSFCFLDIRSPGLGDTAMYLCATTSGRSTDTQYFGPGTRLTVL.

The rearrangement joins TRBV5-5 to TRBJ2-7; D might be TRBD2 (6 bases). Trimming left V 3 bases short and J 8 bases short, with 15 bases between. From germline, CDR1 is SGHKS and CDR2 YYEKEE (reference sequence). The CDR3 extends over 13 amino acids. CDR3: CASSSTGSIQQYF. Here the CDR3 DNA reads TGTGCCAGCAGCTCTACCGGGAGCATCCAGCAGTACTTC. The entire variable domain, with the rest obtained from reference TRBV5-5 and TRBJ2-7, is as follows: DAGVTQSPTHLIKTRGQQVTLRCSPISGHKSVSWYQQVLGQGPQFIFQYYEKEERGRGNFPDRFSARQFPNYSSELNVNALLLGDSALYLCASSSTGSIQQYFGPGTRLTVT.

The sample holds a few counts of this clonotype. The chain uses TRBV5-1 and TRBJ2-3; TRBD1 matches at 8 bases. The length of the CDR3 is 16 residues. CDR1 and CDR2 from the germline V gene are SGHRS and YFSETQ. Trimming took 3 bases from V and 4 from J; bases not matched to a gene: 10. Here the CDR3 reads CASSYGQGVQADTQYF. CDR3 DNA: TGCGCCAGCAGCTACGGACAGGGAGTTCAGGCAGATACGCAGTATTTT. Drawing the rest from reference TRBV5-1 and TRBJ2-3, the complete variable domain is KAGVTQTPRYLIKTRGQQVTLSCSPISGHRSVSWYQQTPGQGLQFLFEYFSETQRNKGNFPGRFSGRQFSNSRSEMNVSTLELGDSALYLCASSYGQGVQADTQYFGPGTRLTVL.

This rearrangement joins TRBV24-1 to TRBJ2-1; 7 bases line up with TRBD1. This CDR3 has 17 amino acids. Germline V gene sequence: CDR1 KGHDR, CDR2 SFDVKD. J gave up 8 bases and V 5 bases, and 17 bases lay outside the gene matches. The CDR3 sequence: CATSAAPGDRLQYEQFF. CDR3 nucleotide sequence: TGTGCCACCAGTGCCGCCCCCGGGGACAGATTACAATATGAGCAGTTCTTC.

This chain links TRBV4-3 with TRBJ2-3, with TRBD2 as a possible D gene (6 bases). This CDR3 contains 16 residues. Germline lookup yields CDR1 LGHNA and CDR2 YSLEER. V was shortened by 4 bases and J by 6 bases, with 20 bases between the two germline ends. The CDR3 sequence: CASSRGTSALTDTQYF. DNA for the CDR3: TGCGCCAGCAGCCGCGGGACTTCCGCCCTCACGGATACGCAGTATTTT.

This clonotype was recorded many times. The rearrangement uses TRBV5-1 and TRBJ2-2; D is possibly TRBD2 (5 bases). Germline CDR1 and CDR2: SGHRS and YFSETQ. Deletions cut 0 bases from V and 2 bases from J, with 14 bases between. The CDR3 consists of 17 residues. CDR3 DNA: TGCGCCAGCAGCTTGGAAGCGGTTGGCTCTAACACCGGGGAGCTGTTTTTT. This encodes CASSLEAVGSNTGELFF. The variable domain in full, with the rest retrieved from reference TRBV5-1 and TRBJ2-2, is KAGVTQTPRYLIKTRGQQVTLSCSPISGHRSVSWYQQTPGQGLQFLFEYFSETQRNKGNFPGRFSGRQFSNSRSEMNVSTLELGDSALYLCASSLEAVGSNTGELFFGEGSRLTVL.

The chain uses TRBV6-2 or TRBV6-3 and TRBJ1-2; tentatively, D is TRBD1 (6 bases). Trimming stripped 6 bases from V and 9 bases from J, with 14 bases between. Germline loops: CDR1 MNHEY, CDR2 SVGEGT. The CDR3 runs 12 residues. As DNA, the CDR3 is TGTGCCAGCAGGACAGGCGGCTCGCGCTACACCTTC. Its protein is CASRTGGSRYTF.

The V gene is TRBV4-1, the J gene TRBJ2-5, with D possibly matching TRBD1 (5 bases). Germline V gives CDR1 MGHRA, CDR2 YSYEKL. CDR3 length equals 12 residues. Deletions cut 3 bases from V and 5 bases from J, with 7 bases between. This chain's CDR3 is CASSHPGETQYF. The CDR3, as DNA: TGCGCCAGCAGCCATCCAGGGGAGACCCAGTACTTC.

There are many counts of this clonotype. The CDR3 DNA sequence: TGTGCCAGCAGGGGACAGGCGAACACTGAAGCTTTCTTT. It specifies CASRGQANTEAFF. The rearrangement links TRBV6-6 to TRBJ1-1; 8 positions match TRBD1. V gave up 6 bases and J gave up 1 base; unmatched junction bases: 1. CDR1 MNHNY and CDR2 SVGAGI come from the germline V gene (reference sequence). The CDR3 covers 13 residues.

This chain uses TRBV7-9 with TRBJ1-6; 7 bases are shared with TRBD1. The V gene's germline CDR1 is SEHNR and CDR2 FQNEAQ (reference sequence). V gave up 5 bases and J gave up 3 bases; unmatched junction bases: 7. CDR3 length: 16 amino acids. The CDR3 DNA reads TGTGCCAGCAGCCCCTCGACAGGGTTCTATAATTCACCCCTCCACTTT. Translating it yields CASSPSTGFYNSPLHF.

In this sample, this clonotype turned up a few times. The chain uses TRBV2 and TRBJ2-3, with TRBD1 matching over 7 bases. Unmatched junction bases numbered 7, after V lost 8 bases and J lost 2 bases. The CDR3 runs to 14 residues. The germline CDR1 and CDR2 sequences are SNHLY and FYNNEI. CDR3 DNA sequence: TGTGCCAGCCTGCTGAGGGGGCCCACAGATACGCAGTATTTT. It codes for CASLLRGPTDTQYF.

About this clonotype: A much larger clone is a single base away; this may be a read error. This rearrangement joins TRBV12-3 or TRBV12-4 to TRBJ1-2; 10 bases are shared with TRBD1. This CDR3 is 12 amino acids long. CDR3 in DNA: TGTGCCAGCAGTCGGGACAGGGGCGGCTTCACCTTC. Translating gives CASSRDRGGFTF.

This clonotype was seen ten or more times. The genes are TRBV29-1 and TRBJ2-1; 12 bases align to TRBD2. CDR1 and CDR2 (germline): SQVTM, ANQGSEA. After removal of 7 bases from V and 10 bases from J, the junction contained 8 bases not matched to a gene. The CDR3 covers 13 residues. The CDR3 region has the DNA TGCAGCGCCCTAGCGGGAGGGCTCGGGGAGCAGTTCTTC. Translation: CSALAGGLGEQFF.